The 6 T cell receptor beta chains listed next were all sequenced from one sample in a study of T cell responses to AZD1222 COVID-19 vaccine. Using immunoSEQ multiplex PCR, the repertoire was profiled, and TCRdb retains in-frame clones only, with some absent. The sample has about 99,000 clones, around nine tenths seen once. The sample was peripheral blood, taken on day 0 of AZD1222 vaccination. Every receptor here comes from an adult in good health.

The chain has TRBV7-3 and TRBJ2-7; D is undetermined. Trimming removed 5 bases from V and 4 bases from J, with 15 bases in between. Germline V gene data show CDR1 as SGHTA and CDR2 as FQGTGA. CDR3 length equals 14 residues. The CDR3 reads CASSPGPASYEQYF. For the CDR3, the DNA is TGTGCCAGCAGCCCCGGACCCGCTAGTTACGAGCAGTACTTC.

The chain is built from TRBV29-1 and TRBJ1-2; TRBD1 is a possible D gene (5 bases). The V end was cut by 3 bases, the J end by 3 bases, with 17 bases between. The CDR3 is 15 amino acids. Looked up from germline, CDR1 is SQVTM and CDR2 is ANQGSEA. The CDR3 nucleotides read TGCAGCGTTGACAACTCTTTGGGGGGGGACTATGGCTACACCTTC. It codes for CSVDNSLGGDYGYTF.

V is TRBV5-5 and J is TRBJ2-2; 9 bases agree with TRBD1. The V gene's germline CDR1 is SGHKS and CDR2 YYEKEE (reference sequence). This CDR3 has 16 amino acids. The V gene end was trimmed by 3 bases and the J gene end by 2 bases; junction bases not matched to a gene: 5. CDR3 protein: CASSYRDRVNTGELFF. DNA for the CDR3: TGTGCCAGCAGCTACCGGGACAGGGTCAACACCGGGGAGCTGTTTTTT. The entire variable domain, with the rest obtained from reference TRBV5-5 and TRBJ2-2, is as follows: DAGVTQSPTHLIKTRGQQVTLRCSPISGHKSVSWYQQVLGQGPQFIFQYYEKEERGRGNFPDRFSARQFPNYSSELNVNALLLGDSALYLCASSYRDRVNTGELFFGEGSRLTVL.

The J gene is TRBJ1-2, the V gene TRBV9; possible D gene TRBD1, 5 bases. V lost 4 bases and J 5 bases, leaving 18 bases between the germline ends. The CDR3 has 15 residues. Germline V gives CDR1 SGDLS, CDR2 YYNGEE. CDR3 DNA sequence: TGTGCCAGCAGCAAAGGACGACAGTGGGTTTATGGCTACACCTTC. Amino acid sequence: CASSKGRQWVYGYTF. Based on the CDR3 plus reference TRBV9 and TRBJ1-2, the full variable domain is DSGVTQTPKHLITATGQRVTLRCSPRSGDLSVYWYQQSLDQGLQFLIQYYNGEERAKGNILERFSAQQFPDLHSELNLSSLELGDSALYFCASSKGRQWVYGYTFGSGTRLTVV.

The CDR3 DNA follows: TGTGCCAGCAGTGAATCTGGCAATCAGCCCCAGCATTTT. Amino acids: CASSESGNQPQHF. This chain joins TRBV6-1 and TRBJ1-5, with no clear D. V lost 2 bases and J 2 bases, leaving 4 bases between the germline ends. The germline gives CDR1 MNHNS, CDR2 SASEGT. The CDR3 spans 13 residues.

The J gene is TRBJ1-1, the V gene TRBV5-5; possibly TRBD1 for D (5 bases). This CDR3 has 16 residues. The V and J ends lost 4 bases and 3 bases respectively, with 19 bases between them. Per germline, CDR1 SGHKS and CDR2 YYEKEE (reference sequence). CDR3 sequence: CASSLKGLSRDTEAFF. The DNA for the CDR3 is TGTGCCAGCAGCCTAAAAGGACTTTCCAGGGACACTGAAGCTTTCTTT.